This T cell receptor (beta chain) was observed in a study of T cell changes during pregnancy in multiple sclerosis. Method: immunoSEQ multiplex PCR; TCRdb's copy keeps in-frame clones and lacks some. Counted here are roughly 80,000 clones, around 92% occurring once; the ten biggest clones make up roughly 1.4%. CDR1 is SQVTM and CDR2 is ANQGSEA in the germline V gene. This CDR3 contains 14 residues. Between the trimmed V and J ends, which lost 5 bases and 0 bases, there was a span of 14 bases. J is TRBJ2-7 and V is TRBV29-1, with a weak D call TRBD1 (6 bases). The sample here was peripheral blood, taken before pregnancy. The clonotype originates from a female donor with multiple sclerosis, enrolled in a pregnancy study. Written as DNA, the CDR3 is TGCAGCGTTCGCCGGGACAAGGGCTCCTACGAGCAGTACTTC. Translated, it gives CSVRRDKGSYEQYF.